What follows describes a single T cell receptor (beta chain). TCRbeta library preparation incorporated unique molecular identifiers. MiXCR, applied by TCRdb to the PCR reads, yields one record per CDR3 protein. Of fewer than 550,000 distinct CDR3 sequences listed, about a tenth are singletons. Trimming took 6 bases from V and 12 from J; bases not matched to a gene: 16. Germline-derived CDR1 and CDR2 are SGHTA and FQGNSA. This CDR3 is 15 amino acids long. This sample was included in a study of T-cell reconstitution after alpha-beta-depleted transplantation in children. This clonotype originated in a human donor who donated a stem cell graft to a child with acute myeloid leukemia. Specimen: PBMCs from the stem cell graft donor, collected from the stem cell graft. The J gene is TRBJ2-4, the V gene TRBV7-2, with 8 bases identical to TRBD2. This chain's CDR3 is CASSIGNLAGATQYF. As DNA, the CDR3 is TGTGCCAGCAGTATAGGTAACCTAGCGGGTGCCACTCAGTACTTC.